A selection of T cell receptor beta chains follows, all from one sample in a study of fetal regulatory T cell absence and autoimmunity. Libraries were prepared by immunoSEQ multiplex PCR; TCRdb keeps only in-frame clonotypes and omits some of them. The sample shows tens of thousands of clones, approximately 83% of them seen only once. Input material: cord blood. Source of these receptors: a newborn boy with IPEX syndrome. Each CDR3 is given with its conserved first and last residue. The order of the fields is V gene, J gene, D gene, CDR3 length, clone size, CDR3 protein. A D gene is named only where the DNA matches it firmly. The listing skips clone size in some rows; elsewhere it reads once, few, many or a size class.

>TRBV11-3|TRBJ1-3|TRBD1|15|.
CASSLGPARGNTIYF
>TRBV18|TRBJ2-5|.|13|.
CASSLREEETQYF
>TRBV5-5|TRBJ1-2|.|14|.
CASSLELPARGYTF
>TRBV30|TRBJ2-7|.|12|few
CAWSMGAYEQYF
>TRBV5-4|TRBJ2-1|TRBD2|14|.
CASSQGLAYNEQFF
>TRBV7-2|TRBJ2-7|.|11|.
CASSLRGEQYF
>TRBV7-6|TRBJ2-3|.|14|few
CASSLAGEADTQYF
>TRBV7-6|TRBJ2-7|.|16|few
CASSPRDGHSSYEQYF
>TRBV5-1|TRBJ2-7|.|11|.
CASSGVGEQYF
>TRBV19|TRBJ2-7|.|13|few
CASSFGTLYEQYF
>TRBV19|TRBJ1-6|TRBD1|17|few
CASSMETGSSYNSPLHF
>TRBV27|TRBJ2-7|.|12|few
CASSTKTYEQYF
>TRBV30|TRBJ2-5|.|13|.
CAWSVRQQETQYF
>TRBV11-3|TRBJ2-7|TRBD1|13|few
CASSLDRGYEQYF
>TRBV4-1|TRBJ2-2|TRBD2|15|.
CASSQPGLGTGELFF
>TRBV6-1|TRBJ2-4|.|13|.
CASSESGTNIQYF
>TRBV10-2|TRBJ1-5|TRBD1|13|few
CASRGQGNQPQHF
>TRBV10-3|TRBJ1-2|TRBD1|15|few
CAISESGQGAYGYTF
>TRBV5-1|TRBJ1-1|.|15|.
CASSLGAGLNTEAFF
>TRBV11-3|TRBJ2-6|TRBD1|19|.
CASSLARDRTYSGANVLTF
>TRBV5-1|TRBJ1-2|TRBD1|14|.
CASSLEQGDYGYTF
>TRBV19|TRBJ1-1|.|13|.
CASSRGGNTEAFF
>TRBV5-6|TRBJ1-1|.|14|.
CASSLGVGDTEAFF
>TRBV19|TRBJ1-1|TRBD1|13|once
CASSNHRGTEAFF
>TRBV4-3|TRBJ2-7|TRBD2|16|.
CASSQEGPSGAYEQYF
>TRBV30|TRBJ2-2|.|11|.
CAWANTGELFF
>TRBV29-1|TRBJ2-5|.|14|once
CSVEDLESQETQYF
>TRBV10-2|TRBJ2-5|TRBD2|15|.
CASSESGTSTETQYF
>TRBV6-6|TRBJ2-7|.|16|.
CASSYSRSGPLGEQYF